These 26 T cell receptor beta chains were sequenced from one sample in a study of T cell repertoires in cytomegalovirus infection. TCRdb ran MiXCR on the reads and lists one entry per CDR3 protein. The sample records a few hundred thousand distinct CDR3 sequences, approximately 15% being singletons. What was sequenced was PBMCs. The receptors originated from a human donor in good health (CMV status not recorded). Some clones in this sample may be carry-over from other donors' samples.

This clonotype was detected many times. CDR3 in DNA: TGTGCCAGCAGCCTAAGTATGCTAGAGCAGTTCTTC. Its protein is CASSLSMLEQFF. The chain carries TRBV7-9 and TRBJ2-1; D not resolved. Trimming took 5 bases from V and 10 from J, leaving 12 bases between them. Germline V lookup: CDR1 SEHNR, CDR2 FQNEAQ (reference sequence). This CDR3 is 12 amino acids long.

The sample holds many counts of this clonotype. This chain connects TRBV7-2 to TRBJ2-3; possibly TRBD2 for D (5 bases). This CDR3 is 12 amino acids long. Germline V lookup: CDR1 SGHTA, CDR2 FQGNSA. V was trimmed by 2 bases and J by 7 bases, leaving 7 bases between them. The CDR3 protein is CASSLTTNTQYF. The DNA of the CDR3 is TGTGCCAGCAGCTTAACGACTAATACGCAGTATTTT.

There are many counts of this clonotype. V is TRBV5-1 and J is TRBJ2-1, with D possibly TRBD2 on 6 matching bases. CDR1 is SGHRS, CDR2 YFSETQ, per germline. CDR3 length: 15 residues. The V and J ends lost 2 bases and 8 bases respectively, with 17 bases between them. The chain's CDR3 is CASSLDGGMSDEQFF. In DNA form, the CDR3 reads TGCGCCAGCAGCTTAGATGGCGGGATGTCCGATGAGCAGTTCTTC.

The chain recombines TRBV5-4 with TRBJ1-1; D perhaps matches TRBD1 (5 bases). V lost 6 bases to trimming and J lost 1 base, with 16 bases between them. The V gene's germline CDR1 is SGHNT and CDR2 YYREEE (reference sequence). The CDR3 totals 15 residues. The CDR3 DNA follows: TGTGCCAGCACCCCCTCGGGGCAGAGGAACACTGAAGCTTTCTTT. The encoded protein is CASTPSGQRNTEAFF. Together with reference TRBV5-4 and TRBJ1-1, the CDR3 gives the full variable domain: ETGVTQSPTHLIKTRGQQVTLRCSSQSGHNTVSWYQQALGQGPQFIFQYYREEENGRGNFPPRFSGLQFPNYSSELNVNALELDDSALYLCASTPSGQRNTEAFFGQGTRLTVV.

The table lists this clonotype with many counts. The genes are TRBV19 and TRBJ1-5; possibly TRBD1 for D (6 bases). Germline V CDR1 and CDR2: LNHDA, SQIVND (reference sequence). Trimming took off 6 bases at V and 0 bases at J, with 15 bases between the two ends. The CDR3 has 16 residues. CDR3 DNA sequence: TGTGCCAGTAGCTCCCTGGACAGCCTTAGCAATCAGCCCCAGCATTTT. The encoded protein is CASSSLDSLSNQPQHF.

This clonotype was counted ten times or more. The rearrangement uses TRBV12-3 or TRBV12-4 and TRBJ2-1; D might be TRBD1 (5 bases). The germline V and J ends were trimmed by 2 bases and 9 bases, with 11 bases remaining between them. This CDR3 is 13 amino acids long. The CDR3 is CASSLNQGLEQFF. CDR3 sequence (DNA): TGTGCCAGCAGTTTAAACCAGGGCCTTGAGCAGTTCTTC.

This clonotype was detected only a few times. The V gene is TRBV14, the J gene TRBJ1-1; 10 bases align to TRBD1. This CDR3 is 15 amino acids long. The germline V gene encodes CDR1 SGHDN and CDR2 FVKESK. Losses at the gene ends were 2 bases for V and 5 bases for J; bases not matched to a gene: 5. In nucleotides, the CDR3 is TGTGCCAGCAGCCAACGGACAGGGGGGAAGACTGAAGCTTTCTTT. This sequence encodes CASSQRTGGKTEAFF.

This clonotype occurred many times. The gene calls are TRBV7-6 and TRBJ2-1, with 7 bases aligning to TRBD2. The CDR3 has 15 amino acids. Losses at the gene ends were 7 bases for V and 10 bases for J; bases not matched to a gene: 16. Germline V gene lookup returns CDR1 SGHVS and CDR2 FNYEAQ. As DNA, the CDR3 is TGTGCCAGCACCAAAGAGAGCGGGGCGGGGGAGGAGCAGTTCTTC. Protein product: CASTKESGAGEEQFF.

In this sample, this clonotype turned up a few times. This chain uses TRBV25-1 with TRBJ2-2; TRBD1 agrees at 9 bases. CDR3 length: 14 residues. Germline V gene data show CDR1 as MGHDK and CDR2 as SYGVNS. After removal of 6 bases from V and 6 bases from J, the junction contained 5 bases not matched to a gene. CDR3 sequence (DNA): TGTGCCAGCAGGGGGGACAGGGCGGCCGGGGAGCTGTTTTTT. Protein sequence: CASRGDRAAGELFF.

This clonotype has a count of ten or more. DNA for the CDR3: TGTGCCAGCAGCTTGAGGCAAACCACCTATGGCTACACCTTC. Its translation is CASSLRQTTYGYTF. The V call is TRBV7-9, the J call TRBJ1-2, with D uncertain. In germline, CDR1 is SEHNR, CDR2 FQNEAQ (reference sequence). V lost 3 bases and J 4 bases, leaving 12 bases between the germline ends. The CDR3 runs to 14 residues.

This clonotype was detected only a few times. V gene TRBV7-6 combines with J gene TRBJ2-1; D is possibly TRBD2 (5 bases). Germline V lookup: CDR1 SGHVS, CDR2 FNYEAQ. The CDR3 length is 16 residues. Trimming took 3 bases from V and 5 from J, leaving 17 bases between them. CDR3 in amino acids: CASSFRLGWEHNEQFF. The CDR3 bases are TGTGCCAGCAGCTTCCGACTGGGTTGGGAGCACAATGAGCAGTTCTTC.

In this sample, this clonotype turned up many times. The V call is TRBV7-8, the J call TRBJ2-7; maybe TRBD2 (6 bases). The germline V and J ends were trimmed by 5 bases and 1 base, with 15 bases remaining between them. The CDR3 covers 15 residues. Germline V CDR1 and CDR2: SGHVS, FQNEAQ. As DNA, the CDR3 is TGTGCCAGCAGCAAGGCCGGGACTTTTTCCTACGAGCAGTACTTC. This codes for CASSKAGTFSYEQYF. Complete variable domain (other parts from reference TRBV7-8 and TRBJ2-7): GAGVSQSPRYKVAKRGQDVALRCDPISGHVSLFWYQQALGQGPEFLTYFQNEAQLDKSGLPSDRFFAERPEGSVSTLKIQRTQQEDSAVYLCASSKAGTFSYEQYFGPGTRLTVT.

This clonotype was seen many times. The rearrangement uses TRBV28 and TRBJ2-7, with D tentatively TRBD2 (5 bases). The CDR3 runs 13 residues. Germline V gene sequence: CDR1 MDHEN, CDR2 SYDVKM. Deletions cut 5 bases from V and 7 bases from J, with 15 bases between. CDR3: CASSPDGVQEQYF. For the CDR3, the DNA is TGTGCCAGCAGTCCCGACGGGGTCCAGGAGCAGTACTTC.

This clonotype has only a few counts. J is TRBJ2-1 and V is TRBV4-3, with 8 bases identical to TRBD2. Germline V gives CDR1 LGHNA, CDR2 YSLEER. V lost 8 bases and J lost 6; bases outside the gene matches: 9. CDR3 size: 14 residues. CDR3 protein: CASAFGLAGNEQFF. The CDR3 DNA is TGCGCCAGCGCTTTCGGCCTAGCGGGCAATGAGCAGTTCTTC.

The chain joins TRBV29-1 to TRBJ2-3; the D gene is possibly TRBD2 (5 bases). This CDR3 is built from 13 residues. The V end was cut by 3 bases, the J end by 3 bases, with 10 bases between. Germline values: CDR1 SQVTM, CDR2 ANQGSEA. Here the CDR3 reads CSVDGLRTDTQYF. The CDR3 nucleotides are TGCAGCGTTGACGGACTGCGGACAGATACGCAGTATTTT.

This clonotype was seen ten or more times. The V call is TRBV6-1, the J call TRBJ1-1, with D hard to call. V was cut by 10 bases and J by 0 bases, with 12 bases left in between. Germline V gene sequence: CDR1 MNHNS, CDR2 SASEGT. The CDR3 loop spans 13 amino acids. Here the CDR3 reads CATQRSLNTEAFF. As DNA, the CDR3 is TGTGCCACCCAGCGGAGCCTGAACACTGAAGCTTTCTTT.

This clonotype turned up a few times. CDR3 coding DNA: TGTGCCAGCAGTCCCTTGGACAGGGGAAACGGGGAGCTGTTTTTT. This gives the protein CASSPLDRGNGELFF. V is TRBV28 and J is TRBJ2-2; 9 nucleotides match TRBD1. V lost 5 bases to trimming and J lost 7 bases; unmatched junction nucleotides: 8. The V gene's germline CDR1 is MDHEN and CDR2 SYDVKM. The CDR3 is 15 residues long.

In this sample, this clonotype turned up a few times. The CDR3 sequence is CASSSLAGLFHNEQFF. The DNA of the CDR3 is TGTGCCAGCAGCTCCCTAGCGGGATTATTCCACAATGAGCAGTTCTTC. The gene calls are TRBV7-9 and TRBJ2-1, with TRBD2 matching over 9 bases. This CDR3 is 16 amino acids long. V shed 4 bases, J shed 5 bases, and the junction held 9 bases outside the gene matches. Germline-derived CDR1 and CDR2 are SEHNR and FQNEAQ (reference sequence). Combining the CDR3 with reference TRBV7-9 and TRBJ2-1 gives the whole variable domain DTGVSQNPRHKITKRGQNVTFRCDPISEHNRLYWYRQTLGQGPEFLTYFQNEAQLEKSRLLSDRFSAERPKGSFSTLEIQRTEQGDSAMYLCASSSLAGLFHNEQFFGPGTRLTVL.

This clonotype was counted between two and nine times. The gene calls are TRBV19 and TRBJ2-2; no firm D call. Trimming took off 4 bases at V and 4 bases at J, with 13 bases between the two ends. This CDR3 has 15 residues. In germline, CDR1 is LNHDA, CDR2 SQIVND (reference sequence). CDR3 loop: CASSSDGRLTGELFF. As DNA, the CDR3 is TGTGCCAGTAGTAGCGACGGGCGACTCACCGGGGAGCTGTTTTTT.

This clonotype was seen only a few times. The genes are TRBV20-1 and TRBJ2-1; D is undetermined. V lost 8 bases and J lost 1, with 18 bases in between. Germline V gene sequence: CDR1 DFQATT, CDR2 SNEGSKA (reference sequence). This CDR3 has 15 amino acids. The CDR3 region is CSTREAERSYNEQFF. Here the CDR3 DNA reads TGCAGTACCAGAGAGGCGGAACGTTCCTACAATGAGCAGTTCTTC.

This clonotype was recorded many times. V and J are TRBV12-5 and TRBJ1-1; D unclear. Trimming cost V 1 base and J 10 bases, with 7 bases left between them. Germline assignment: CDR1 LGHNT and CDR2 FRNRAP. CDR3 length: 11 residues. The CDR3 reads CASGLGFRAFF. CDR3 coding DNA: TGTGCTAGTGGTTTGGGGTTCCGAGCTTTCTTT.

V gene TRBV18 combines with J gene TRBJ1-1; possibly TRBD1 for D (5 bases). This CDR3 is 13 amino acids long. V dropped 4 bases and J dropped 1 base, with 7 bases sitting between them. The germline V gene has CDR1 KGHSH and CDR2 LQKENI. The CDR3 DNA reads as TGTGCCAGCTCACAGAGGGGGAACACTGAAGCTTTCTTT. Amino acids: CASSQRGNTEAFF.

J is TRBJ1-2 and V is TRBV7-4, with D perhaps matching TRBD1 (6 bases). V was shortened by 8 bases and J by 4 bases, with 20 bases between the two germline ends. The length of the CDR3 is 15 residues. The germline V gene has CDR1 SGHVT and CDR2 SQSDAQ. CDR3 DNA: TGTGCCAGCGAGCTTATCGGGGGGCCTTCCTATGGCTACACCTTC. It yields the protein CASELIGGPSYGYTF.

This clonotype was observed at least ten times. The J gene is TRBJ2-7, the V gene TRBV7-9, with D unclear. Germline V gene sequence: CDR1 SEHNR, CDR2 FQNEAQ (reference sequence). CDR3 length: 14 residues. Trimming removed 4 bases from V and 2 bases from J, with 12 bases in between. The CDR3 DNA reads TGTGCCAGCAGCTCAGTTTGGGAACCCTACGAGCAGTACTTC. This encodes CASSSVWEPYEQYF.

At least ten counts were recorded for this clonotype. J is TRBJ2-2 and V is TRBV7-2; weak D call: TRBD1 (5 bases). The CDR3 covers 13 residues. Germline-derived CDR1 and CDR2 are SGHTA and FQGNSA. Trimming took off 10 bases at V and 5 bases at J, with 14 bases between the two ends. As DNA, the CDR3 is TGTGCCACCTCAGGGTTCGTTACCGGGGAGCTGTTTTTT. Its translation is CATSGFVTGELFF.

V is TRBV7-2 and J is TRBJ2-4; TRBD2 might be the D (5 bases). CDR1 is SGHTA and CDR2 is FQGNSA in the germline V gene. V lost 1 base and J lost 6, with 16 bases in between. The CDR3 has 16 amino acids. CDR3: CASSLGASSRGNIQYF. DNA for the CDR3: TGTGCCAGCAGCTTAGGTGCCTCTAGCCGGGGAAACATTCAGTACTTC.